What follows are 7 T cell receptor beta chains derived from one specimen sequenced in a study of early T cells in non-severe SARS-CoV-2 infection. TCRdb independently ran MiXCR on the 5' RACE reads; one entry per CDR3 protein. This table holds roughly 83,000 distinct CDR3 sequences, about 9.4% found once. The source was whole blood, collected at baseline. These receptors originate from an adult who was a healthcare worker with PCR-confirmed SARS-CoV-2 infection or an uninfected control (not recorded which).

The chain combines TRBV5-4 with TRBJ2-2, with D perhaps matching TRBD2 (5 bases). The length of the CDR3 is 16 residues. Deletions cut 3 bases from V and 1 base from J, with 13 bases between. The germline gives CDR1 SGHNT, CDR2 YYREEE (reference sequence). The CDR3 spells CASSSQMAGNTGELFF. CDR3 bases: TGTGCCAGCAGCTCCCAAATGGCGGGGAACACCGGGGAGCTGTTTTTT. Drawing the rest from reference TRBV5-4 and TRBJ2-2, the complete variable domain is ETGVTQSPTHLIKTRGQQVTLRCSSQSGHNTVSWYQQALGQGPQFIFQYYREEENGRGNFPPRFSGLQFPNYSSELNVNALELDDSALYLCASSSQMAGNTGELFFGEGSRLTVL.

CDR3 sequence reads: CASSQPGANVLTF. The CDR3 DNA sequence: TGTGCCAGTAGCCAACCTGGGGCCAACGTCCTGACTTTC. The chain is built from TRBV19 and TRBJ2-6, with D uncertain. V lost 6 bases, J lost 2 bases, and 5 bases lay in between. Per the germline V gene, CDR1 is LNHDA and CDR2 is SQIVND (reference sequence). The CDR3 runs to 13 residues.

This clonotype has a handful of counts. The rearrangement links TRBV7-9 to TRBJ2-1; perhaps TRBD1 as D (6 bases). V lost 0 bases to trimming and J lost 7 bases, with 10 bases between them. The CDR3 covers 14 residues. Germline V lookup: CDR1 SEHNR, CDR2 FQNEAQ (reference sequence). The CDR3 DNA sequence: TGTGCCAGCAGCTTAGCGCGCAGGGGAAATGAGCAGTTCTTC. Protein sequence: CASSLARRGNEQFF. The whole variable domain, remainder taken from reference TRBV7-9 and TRBJ2-1, is DTGVSQNPRHKITKRGQNVTFRCDPISEHNRLYWYRQTLGQGPEFLTYFQNEAQLEKSRLLSDRFSAERPKGSFSTLEIQRTEQGDSAMYLCASSLARRGNEQFFGPGTRLTVL.

This clonotype turned up a few times. The gene calls are TRBV19 and TRBJ2-3; D unresolved. In germline, CDR1 is LNHDA, CDR2 SQIVND (reference sequence). The CDR3 is 17 residues long. Between the trimmed V and J ends, which lost 3 bases and 5 bases, there was a span of 21 bases. CDR3 sequence (DNA): TGTGCCAGTAGTATCCTCGCCCCGGGCCCTACCCAAGATACGCAGTATTTT. It is translated as CASSILAPGPTQDTQYF.

This clonotype was seen ten or more times. This chain links TRBV2 with TRBJ2-1; D gene ambiguous. Trimming took 7 bases from V and 9 from J, leaving 22 bases between them. Germline assignment: CDR1 SNHLY and CDR2 FYNNEI. The CDR3 totals 15 residues. The CDR3 DNA reads as TGTGCCAGCATGGAAGGGTCAGGCGGCCCTTTTGAGCAGTTCTTC. Translation gives CASMEGSGGPFEQFF.

This clonotype was detected only a few times. The CDR3 carries no conserved terminal phenylalanine or tryptophan, so it likely arises from a read error. No DNA is shown, since the ends of the CDR3 on it are uncertain; the CDR3 is the one TCRdb lists. The rearrangement links TRBV20-1 to TRBJ2-1; no check of the table's D call, TRBD1, against the DNA was made. The germline CDR1 and CDR2 sequences are DFQATT and SNEGSKA (reference sequence). The CDR3 is 12 residues long, ends included. The CDR3: CSAAFPRGGIFS.

This clonotype was seen ten or more times. This CDR3 reads CASSQKSAYEQYF. For the CDR3, the DNA is TGTGCCAGCAGTCAAAAAAGCGCCTACGAGCAGTACTTC. The J gene is TRBJ2-7, the V gene TRBV2, with no clear D. This CDR3 is built from 13 residues. Germline CDR1 SNHLY, CDR2 FYNNEI. V lost 5 bases to trimming and J lost 2 bases, with 10 bases between them.